This T cell receptor beta chain comes out of a study of T cells in localized non-small cell lung cancer. Turning to this clone: Its specificity is unknown.

The study's findings and limits: Adjacent lung exhibited a median of approximately 50 among the 100 most abundant tumor clones. Uninvolved adjacent lung showed the highest T cell clonality, exceeding tumor. In the blood, greater T cell density corresponded to longer overall survival.

The protocol was immunoSEQ multiplex PCR, while the TCRdb copy is restricted to in-frame clones and leaves out a portion. There are about 74,000 clones in the sample; less than 85% occur only once, and 1.3% lies in the top ten. The CDR3 is 14 amino acids. From germline, CDR1 is SNHLY and CDR2 FYNNEI. V trimming: 7 bases; J trimming: 2 bases; junction bases outside the gene matches: 5. This chain joins TRBV2 and TRBJ2-7; 10 bases line up with TRBD1. This material consisted of peripheral blood, taken before any cancer treatment. This receptor was identified in a female donor older than 55 with stage I lung adenocarcinoma. CDR3 nucleotides: TGTGCCAGCACCCAAGGACAGGGGGCCTACGAGCAGTACTTC. Translating it yields CASTQGQGAYEQYF.